This T cell receptor (beta chain) was recovered during a study of monozygotic twins with inflammatory bowel disease. General study points: Among IBD patients, TCRbeta diversity (inverse Simpson) was lower than in healthy co-twins. Patients got different immunosuppressive treatments, which may have made their repertoires more variable. Researchers report that IBD patients shared fewer clonotypes with others than healthy twins, especially amid disease activity.

Molecular identifiers with 6-nucleotide sample barcodes were added during cDNA synthesis via template switching. TCRdb re-analyzed the 5' RACE reads; it lists each CDR3 protein once, without DNA. In all, the sample yields 400,000 or so distinct CDR3 sequences. Germline lookup yields CDR1 SGHDT and CDR2 YYEEEE. The CDR3 runs to 15 residues. Note on this clonotype: The antigen remains unidentified.

V usage is TRBV5-6 and J usage is TRBJ2-7; TCRdb calls TRBD2, which cannot be checked without DNA. Sequenced input: blood. The TCR sequence derives from a human donor with ulcerative colitis or Crohn's disease, or a healthy co-twin of an affected twin (not recorded which). The CDR3 loop is CASSFTSAGVYEQYF.